The 17 T cell receptor beta chains presented below share a single source sample, sequenced in a study of cytotoxic CD8 clonotypes in ibrutinib-treated CLL (dated by TCRdb to the early 2020s). The receptor library was made with the immunoSEQ multiplex PCR assay. Here the immuneACCESS table is served through TCRdb, limited to in-frame sequences with V and J called. Missing clones are a known gap in these copies; in checked studies unresolved V genes cover under half, and the rest lacks a known reason. Here the sample has approximately 150,000 clones; about 88% occur a single time. Together, the top ten hold around 3% of the sample. Taken with the paper, the label for time point translates to: progressive disease on ibrutinib. The source was PBMCs, collected at disease progression, from a patient treated with ibrutinib. These receptors were obtained from a human donor with chronic lymphocytic leukemia.

This clone was seen a single time. The CDR3 DNA is TGTGCCAGTAGTACCGGGGGTGTTAGCAATCAGCCCCAGCATTTT. Encoded protein: CASSTGGVSNQPQHF. The chain carries TRBV19 and TRBJ1-5; the D gene is possibly TRBD1 (5 bases). Germline CDR1 reads LNHDA; CDR2 reads SQIVND (reference sequence). The CDR3 is 15 residues long. Between the trimmed V and J ends, which lost 4 bases and 0 bases, there was a span of 10 bases.

The chain combines TRBV9 with TRBJ2-7, with 8 bases that match TRBD1. Germline loops: CDR1 SGDLS, CDR2 YYNGEE. This CDR3 region has 15 residues. V shed 5 bases and J 4 bases; nucleotides not matched to a gene: 11. CDR3 DNA sequence: TGTGCCAGCAGTGAGAGGACAGGGAAAAGATACGAGCAGTACTTC. Protein sequence: CASSERTGKRYEQYF.

The V gene is TRBV9, the J gene TRBJ1-1, with TRBD1 as a possible D gene (5 bases). The V end lost 3 bases, the J end lost 1 base, and 13 bases lay between the germline ends. Germline lookup yields CDR1 SGDLS and CDR2 YYNGEE. The CDR3 has 15 residues. For the CDR3, the DNA is TGTGCCAGCAGCGAAACAGGAAACGCGAACACTGAAGCTTTCTTT. It translates to CASSETGNANTEAFF.

This chain uses TRBV4-1 with TRBJ2-7, with TRBD1 matching over 9 bases. This CDR3 contains 17 residues. Germline loops: CDR1 MGHRA, CDR2 YSYEKL. V was pared by 3 bases and J by 0 bases, with 9 bases of the junction left unmatched. The chain's CDR3 is CASSHAPPGQGSYEQYF. In DNA form, the CDR3 reads TGCGCCAGCAGCCATGCACCGCCGGGACAGGGCTCCTACGAGCAGTACTTC.

The chain employs TRBV6-1 and TRBJ2-7; 7 nucleotides match TRBD1. Trimming took 4 bases from V and 0 from J; bases not matched to a gene: 9. This CDR3 has 16 residues. The germline V gene has CDR1 MNHNS and CDR2 SASEGT. CDR3 sequence: CASSAALDRNSYEQYF. The CDR3 nucleotides are TGTGCCAGCAGTGCCGCGTTGGACAGGAACTCCTACGAGCAGTACTTC.

This sequence joins TRBV9 and TRBJ1-3; no definite D call. The CDR3 consists of 14 residues. Germline CDR1 is SGDLS and CDR2 is YYNGEE. V dropped 4 bases and J dropped 4 bases, with 12 bases sitting between them. Written as DNA, the CDR3 is TGTGCCAGCAGCTTTACTATGGGGGGAAACACCATATATTTT. Amino acids: CASSFTMGGNTIYF.

The V call is TRBV7-2, the J call TRBJ1-1; D is undetermined. The germline V and J ends were trimmed by 5 bases and 4 bases, with 11 bases remaining between them. CDR3 length: 13 amino acids. Germline V lookup: CDR1 SGHTA, CDR2 FQGNSA. CDR3 sequence (DNA): TGTGCCAGCAGCACCGGACCCGCCACTGAAGCTTTCTTT. Its translation is CASSTGPATEAFF.

V gene TRBV6-1 combines with J gene TRBJ1-1; D is ambiguous. CDR1 and CDR2 (germline): MNHNS, SASEGT. Deletions cut 3 bases from V and 0 bases from J, with 11 bases between. The CDR3 totals 15 residues. For the CDR3, the DNA is TGTGCCAGCAGTGATAAACCTTGGCTGAACACTGAAGCTTTCTTT. Encoded protein: CASSDKPWLNTEAFF.

The chain joins TRBV15 to TRBJ2-7; D is unresolved. This CDR3 has 12 residues. Germline V gives CDR1 LNHNV, CDR2 YYDKDF (reference sequence). V was shortened by 0 bases and J by 3 bases, with 3 bases between the two germline ends. DNA of the CDR3: TGTGCCACCAGCAGAGATGTCTACGAGCAGTACTTC. Amino acids: CATSRDVYEQYF.

This clone appeared a few times. This sequence joins TRBV10-1 and TRBJ2-7; 11 positions agree with TRBD2. V lost 2 bases, J lost 1 base, and 16 bases stayed unmatched. Germline CDR1 and CDR2: WNHNN and SYGVQD (reference sequence). This CDR3 has 20 amino acids. The CDR3 is CASSEPNPTSGTPRSYEQYF. The CDR3 bases are TGCGCCAGCAGTGAGCCTAATCCGACTAGCGGGACACCTAGGTCCTACGAGCAGTACTTC.

This clone has only a few counts. The V gene is TRBV27, the J gene TRBJ2-1; 9 bases match TRBD2. The CDR3 consists of 17 residues. The trim removed 3 bases at V and 1 base at J, leaving 7 bases unmatched. Per germline, CDR1 MNHEY and CDR2 SMNVEV (reference sequence). CDR3 bases: TGTGCCAGCAGTTTCCACGCGGGGGGGGGTTCCTACAATGAGCAGTTCTTC. Its protein product is CASSFHAGGGSYNEQFF.

The V call is TRBV19, the J call TRBJ2-5; D perhaps matches TRBD2 (5 bases). The V and J ends lost 5 bases and 6 bases respectively, with 22 bases between them. This CDR3 has 16 residues. Germline assignment: CDR1 LNHDA and CDR2 SQIVND (reference sequence). The CDR3 bases are TGTGCCAGTAGTCTTAACCCCTTGACTAATGTAAAGACCCAGTACTTC. It translates to CASSLNPLTNVKTQYF.

The rearrangement links TRBV28 to TRBJ1-5; no definite D call. The CDR3 covers 16 residues. The germline V gene encodes CDR1 MDHEN and CDR2 SYDVKM. The V gene lost 1 base and the J gene lost 0 bases, with 10 bases spanning the gap. CDR3 region: CASSLYLRYSNQPQHF. DNA for the CDR3: TGTGCCAGCAGTTTATACCTAAGATATAGCAATCAGCCCCAGCATTTT. The complete variable domain, with remaining parts taken from reference TRBV28 and TRBJ1-5, reads DVKVTQSSRYLVKRTGEKVFLECVQDMDHENMFWYRQDPGLGLRLIYFSYDVKMKEKGDIPEGYSVSREKKERFSLILESASTNQTSMYLCASSLYLRYSNQPQHFGDGTRLSIL.

The chain employs TRBV19 and TRBJ1-5; 8 bases agree with TRBD1. The CDR3 contains 17 residues. The J segment lost 5 bases and the V segment lost 0 bases, leaving 9 bases of the junction unmatched. Germline V gene data show CDR1 as LNHDA and CDR2 as SQIVND (reference sequence). CDR3 loop: CASSIDGRGRWDQPQHF. DNA of the CDR3: TGTGCCAGTAGTATAGACGGCAGGGGGCGTTGGGATCAGCCCCAGCATTTT.

V is TRBV11-1 and J is TRBJ2-3; D is perhaps TRBD2 (5 bases). CDR1 is SGHAT, CDR2 FQDESV, per germline (reference sequence). V lost 6 bases and J 1 base, leaving 11 bases between the germline ends. The CDR3 is 14 amino acids. The DNA of the CDR3 is TGTGCCAGCAGACATTCCGGGGGCACAGATACGCAGTATTTT. Its translation is CASRHSGGTDTQYF.

The chain has TRBV15 and TRBJ2-2; D unclear. Germline V CDR1 and CDR2: LNHNV, YYDKDF (reference sequence). With 0 bases removed from V and 1 base from J, the gap between germline ends came to 6 bases. The CDR3 is made up of 15 amino acids. The CDR3 loop reads CATSRDAMNTGELFF. The CDR3 DNA sequence: TGTGCCACCAGCAGAGATGCGATGAACACCGGGGAGCTGTTTTTT.

This chain joins TRBV7-2 and TRBJ1-4; D is unclear. From germline, CDR1 is SGHTA and CDR2 FQGNSA. Between the trimmed V and J ends, which lost 4 bases and 0 bases, there was a span of 6 bases. CDR3 length: 14 amino acids. The CDR3 sequence is CASSSQATNEKLFF. The CDR3 DNA reads as TGTGCCAGCAGCTCCCAAGCAACTAATGAAAAACTGTTTTTT.